Below, 25 T cell receptor beta chains from the same sample are listed, as sequenced in a study of CD8+ T cells in alopecia areata. Treatment reported: oral pan-JAK inhibitor, 5-10 mg twice daily. As the sequencing template, cDNA was produced by extracting RNA and reverse transcribing it. Profiled with immunoSEQ multiplex PCR; TCRdb holds only in-frame clones, not every one. The sample records about 120,000 clones, 58% being singletons. This specimen was CD8+ T cells sorted from blood, taken at week 4, from a patient treated with tofacitinib. Receptors originate from a human donor with alopecia areata.

This clone has a single count. The chain uses TRBV30 and TRBJ1-6; 10 nucleotides align to TRBD1. The CDR3 extends over 14 amino acids. The V and J ends lost 0 bases and 8 bases, in that order; junction bases with no gene match: 1. Germline V gives CDR1 GTSNPN, CDR2 SVGIG (reference sequence). CDR3 sequence reads: CAWSVGTGDSPLHF. The DNA of the CDR3 is TGTGCCTGGAGTGTAGGGACAGGGGATTCACCCCTCCACTTT.

This sequence joins TRBV30 and TRBJ2-6; a weak D match, TRBD1 (5 bases). Trimming pared 0 bases from V and 2 bases from J, leaving 23 bases between. The CDR3 runs 20 residues. Per germline, CDR1 GTSNPN and CDR2 SVGIG (reference sequence). The CDR3 is CAWSVLRPQGTRAGANVLTF. The DNA for the CDR3 is TGTGCCTGGAGTGTACTACGACCCCAGGGTACGAGAGCTGGGGCCAACGTCCTGACTTTC.

This clone was seen only a few times. The rearrangement uses TRBV6-5 and TRBJ2-6, with D unclear. V lost 7 bases and J lost 0, with 10 bases in between. Germline CDR1 MNHEY, CDR2 SVGAGI. The CDR3 length is 15 residues. The DNA of the CDR3 is TGTGCCAGCAACGACTTCATCTCTGGGGCCAACGTCCTGACTTTC. Protein product: CASNDFISGANVLTF.

The chain joins TRBV7-9 to TRBJ1-2; 8 bases line up with TRBD1. There are 12 residues in the CDR3. Germline CDR1 reads SEHNR; CDR2 reads FQNEAQ (reference sequence). V lost 9 bases, J lost 3 bases, and 3 bases stayed unmatched. The CDR3 sequence: CASTGGDYGYTF. CDR3 coding DNA: TGTGCCAGTACAGGGGGGGACTATGGCTACACCTTC. Full variable domain (missing parts from reference TRBV7-9 and TRBJ1-2): DTGVSQNPRHKITKRGQNVTFRCDPISEHNRLYWYRQTLGQGPEFLTYFQNEAQLEKSRLLSDRFSAERPKGSFSTLEIQRTEQGDSAMYLCASTGGDYGYTFGSGTRLTVV.

This clone has a handful of counts. The CDR3 DNA follows: TGTGCCAGCAGCCAGACATACCTGGCCAATTCACCCCTCCACTTT. This sequence encodes CASSQTYLANSPLHF. This rearrangement joins TRBV14 to TRBJ1-6, with D unresolved. Trimming pared 3 bases from V and 7 bases from J, leaving 13 bases between. CDR1 and CDR2 (germline): SGHDN, FVKESK. The CDR3 totals 15 residues.

The chain carries TRBV29-1 and TRBJ2-1, with 11 nucleotides matching TRBD2. The V segment lost 1 base and the J segment 7 bases; nucleotides outside the gene matches: 0. CDR3 length: 13 residues. Germline V gene sequence: CDR1 SQVTM, CDR2 ANQGSEA. CDR3 amino acids: CSVEGLAGNEQFF. Here the CDR3 DNA reads TGCAGCGTTGAAGGACTAGCGGGGAATGAGCAGTTCTTC.

The chain couples TRBV27 to TRBJ1-2; D remains unclear. Trimming removed 0 bases at V and 4 bases at J, with 6 bases between. From germline, CDR1 is MNHEY and CDR2 SMNVEV (reference sequence). The CDR3 is 13 residues long. The CDR3, as DNA: TGTGCCAGCAGTTTATCGTCCAGCTATGGCTACACCTTC. Translation gives CASSLSSSYGYTF.

This chain joins TRBV13 and TRBJ2-3; no reliable D call. Germline CDR1 PRHDT, CDR2 FYEKMQ (reference sequence). Trimming removed 5 bases at V and 2 bases at J, with 5 bases between. The CDR3 runs to 12 residues. The CDR3 DNA sequence: TGTGCCAGCAGCGAATACACAGATACGCAGTATTTT. Translation gives CASSEYTDTQYF.

This clone was observed a few times. The rearrangement uses TRBV30 and TRBJ2-7; unclear D gene. CDR3 length equals 13 residues. V shed 1 base and J shed 0 bases, with 7 bases lying between them. CDR1 and CDR2 from the germline V gene are GTSNPN and SVGIG (reference sequence). The CDR3 loop is CAWSAWSSYEQYF. The CDR3 DNA sequence: TGTGCCTGGAGTGCGTGGAGCTCCTACGAGCAGTACTTC.

This clone was seen only a few times. A junction end diverges from the germline sequence, so it may reflect a read error. The chain carries TRBV5-4 and TRBJ2-1; D gene unclear. This CDR3 is built from 13 residues. CDR1 and CDR2 from the germline V gene are SGHNT and YYREEE (reference sequence). CDR3 loop: CASSPAGYSEQFF. CDR3 DNA sequence: TGTGCCAGCAGCCCTGCCGGGTACAGTGAGCAGTTCTTC.

V gene TRBV15 combines with J gene TRBJ2-5, with 7 positions matching TRBD1. The CDR3 is made up of 14 amino acids. The trim removed 4 bases at V and 4 bases at J, leaving 6 bases unmatched. Germline loops: CDR1 LNHNV, CDR2 YYDKDF (reference sequence). CDR3 residues: CATSTHRGGETQYF. The CDR3 DNA is TGTGCCACCAGCACTCACAGGGGCGGAGAGACCCAGTACTTC. Looking up the rest from reference TRBV15 and TRBJ2-5 gives the full variable domain: DAMVIQNPRYQVTQFGKPVTLSCSQTLNHNVMYWYQQKSSQAPKLLFHYYDKDFNNEADTPDNFQSRRPNTSFCFLDIRSPGLGDTAMYLCATSTHRGGETQYFGPGTRLLVL.

The table lists this clone with a few counts. The chain links TRBV6-5 to TRBJ2-5; D ambiguous. Looked up from germline, CDR1 is MNHEY and CDR2 is SVGAGI. The CDR3 has 14 residues. V was trimmed by 0 bases and J by 0 bases, leaving 5 bases between them. The CDR3 nucleotides read TGTGCCAGCAGTTACTCCCCTAACCAAGAGACCCAGTACTTC. Translation: CASSYSPNQETQYF.

Details on this clone: Other DNA sequences within the sample encode an identical CDR3. The chain combines TRBV4-1 with TRBJ1-1; tentative D call: TRBD1 (6 bases). Trimming pared 3 bases from V and 1 base from J, leaving 6 bases between. This CDR3 has 13 amino acids. CDR1 is MGHRA and CDR2 is YSYEKL in the germline V gene. CDR3 loop: CASSQGQNTEAFF. The CDR3 bases are TGCGCCAGCAGCCAGGGACAGAACACTGAAGCTTTCTTT.

This clone has only a few counts. Other DNA sequences in this sample translate to the same CDR3. The V call is TRBV4-3, the J call TRBJ2-6; D unresolved. The length of the CDR3 is 16 residues. Germline CDR1 LGHNA, CDR2 YSLEER. The ends were cut back, 1 base at V and 0 bases at J, with 7 bases in the middle. The CDR3 region has the DNA TGCGCCAGCAGCCAAGGGGCGGACTCTGGGGCCAACGTCCTGACTTTC. Its translation: CASSQGADSGANVLTF.

The rearrangement joins TRBV27 to TRBJ1-2; D is possibly TRBD1 (5 bases). This CDR3 is built from 14 residues. Germline lookup yields CDR1 MNHEY and CDR2 SMNVEV (reference sequence). The V end was cut by 5 bases, the J end by 7 bases, with 17 bases between. The CDR3 nucleotides read TGTGCCAGCAGTCCGGGACCGCCCTATGGTGGCTACACCTTC. As protein: CASSPGPPYGGYTF.

The chain joins TRBV19 to TRBJ1-1; unclear D gene. Per germline, CDR1 LNHDA and CDR2 SQIVND (reference sequence). V lost 2 bases to trimming and J lost 4 bases, with 5 bases between them. CDR3 length: 12 amino acids. The DNA of the CDR3 is TGTGCCAGTAGTATACGGACCACTGAAGCTTTCTTT. This encodes CASSIRTTEAFF.

The chain uses TRBV29-1 and TRBJ1-2; 9 bases align to TRBD1. The CDR3 consists of 15 residues. V shed 1 base and J 4 bases; nucleotides not matched to a gene: 7. Germline V gene data show CDR1 as SQVTM and CDR2 as ANQGSEA. The CDR3 loop reads CSVEVRDREVYGYTF. CDR3 in DNA: TGCAGCGTTGAAGTCCGGGACAGGGAGGTCTATGGCTACACCTTC.

The chain couples TRBV19 to TRBJ2-1; no firm D call. This CDR3 is 15 amino acids long. CDR1 is LNHDA, CDR2 SQIVND, per germline (reference sequence). V lost 5 bases and J 5 bases, leaving 16 bases between the germline ends. The CDR3 nucleotides are TGTGCCAGTAGTCCTATCTATACCTTCAACAATGAGCAGTTCTTC. Translated: CASSPIYTFNNEQFF.

The table lists this clone with a few counts. V usage is TRBV7-6 and J usage is TRBJ2-3; D gene ambiguous. CDR3 length equals 13 residues. The germline V gene encodes CDR1 SGHVS and CDR2 FNYEAQ. The germline V and J ends were trimmed by 5 bases and 1 base, with 7 bases remaining between them. The CDR3 here is CASSLGGTDTQYF. The CDR3 DNA follows: TGTGCCAGCAGCCTTGGTGGCACAGATACGCAGTATTTT. Together with reference TRBV7-6 and TRBJ2-3, the CDR3 gives the full variable domain: GAGVSQSPRYKVTKRGQDVALRCDPISGHVSLYWYRQALGQGPEFLTYFNYEAQQDKSGLPNDRFSAERPEGSISTLTIQRTEQRDSAMYRCASSLGGTDTQYFGPGTRLTVL.

The chain joins TRBV27 to TRBJ2-7, with 15 bases aligning to TRBD2. Losses at the gene ends were 5 bases for V and 9 bases for J; bases not matched to a gene: 14. CDR3 length: 17 amino acids. Germline CDR1 reads MNHEY; CDR2 reads SMNVEV (reference sequence). The CDR3 sequence is CASSPDSPGLAGGAQYF. Here the CDR3 DNA reads TGTGCCAGCAGTCCGGACTCTCCGGGACTAGCGGGGGGAGCGCAGTACTTC.

This clone has only a few counts. The V call is TRBV5-6, the J call TRBJ2-3; D not resolved. V was cut by 0 bases and J by 2 bases, with 16 bases left in between. CDR1 and CDR2 from the germline V gene are SGHDT and YYEEEE. The CDR3 is 17 amino acids. In DNA, the CDR3 is TGTGCCAGCAGCTTGGCCAATGACGGTCTATTCACAGATACGCAGTATTTT. It specifies CASSLANDGLFTDTQYF.

V gene TRBV15 combines with J gene TRBJ2-3, with 11 bases lining up with TRBD2. There are 20 residues in the CDR3. The ends lost 0 bases at V and 6 bases at J; junction bases unmatched: 17. Germline V lookup: CDR1 LNHNV, CDR2 YYDKDF (reference sequence). The CDR3 DNA sequence: TGTGCCACCAGCAGAGAAGCACTTCACCTTAGCGGGGGGGCCATGGATACGCAGTATTTT. It translates to CATSREALHLSGGAMDTQYF.

The chain is built from TRBV6-1 and TRBJ2-1, with 14 bases fitting TRBD2. The CDR3 has 20 amino acids. The trim removed 3 bases at V and 8 bases at J, leaving 18 bases unmatched. Per the germline V gene, CDR1 is MNHNS and CDR2 is SASEGT. CDR3 loop: CASSDILWTSGGPRVDEQFF. As DNA, the CDR3 is TGTGCCAGCAGTGATATTCTCTGGACTAGCGGGGGGCCCAGAGTCGATGAGCAGTTCTTC.

V and J are TRBV7-9 and TRBJ1-1; D perhaps matches TRBD1 (6 bases). The CDR3 spans 11 residues. Trimming took 3 bases from V and 11 from J, leaving 10 bases between them. The germline V gene encodes CDR1 SEHNR and CDR2 FQNEAQ (reference sequence). The CDR3 sequence: CASSFERGAFF. The CDR3 DNA is TGTGCCAGCAGCTTTGAAAGGGGGGCTTTCTTT.

This clone was counted only a few times. The V and J genes are TRBV29-1 and TRBJ2-7; D is undetermined. Trimming took 5 bases from V and 4 from J, leaving 9 bases between them. The CDR3 is 11 residues long. Germline V gives CDR1 SQVTM, CDR2 ANQGSEA. CDR3 sequence (DNA): TGCAGCGTTCTGGCAGATTACGAGCAGTACTTC. Translating it yields CSVLADYEQYF.